The 3 T cell receptor beta chains presented below share a single source sample, sequenced in a study of blood T cell repertoires in COVID-19. Using immunoSEQ multiplex PCR, the repertoire was profiled, and TCRdb retains in-frame clones only, with some absent. Among 130,000 or so clones listed, 75% to 90% were seen once. The specimen sequenced was peripheral blood. The receptors derive from a woman aged 50 to 65 who had recovered from COVID-19.

The rearrangement uses TRBV18 and TRBJ2-2; D not certain. The V end lost 5 bases, the J end lost 3 bases, and 7 bases lay between the germline ends. Germline-derived CDR1 and CDR2 are KGHSH and LQKENI. The CDR3 contains 13 residues. The CDR3 DNA follows: TGTGCCAGCTCAGAGTACCACACCGGGGAGCTGTTTTTT. Protein product: CASSEYHTGELFF.

This clone occurred a few times. This sequence joins TRBV4-1 and TRBJ1-1; TRBD1 aligns across 7 bases. The CDR3 consists of 18 residues. J was trimmed by 0 bases and V by 0 bases; bases with no gene match: 10. Germline CDR1 reads MGHRA; CDR2 reads YSYEKL. CDR3 sequence (DNA): TGCGCCAGCAGCCAAGATTCCCCGGGACAGCTACTGAACACTGAAGCTTTCTTT. Translation gives CASSQDSPGQLLNTEAFF.

This clone was observed a single time. V usage is TRBV5-1 and J usage is TRBJ2-5; D not certain. This CDR3 is 12 amino acids long. Germline values: CDR1 SGHRS, CDR2 YFSETQ. V shed 4 bases and J shed 5 bases, with 9 bases lying between them. This CDR3 reads CASSQDLETQYF. The DNA of the CDR3 is TGCGCCAGCAGCCAAGACTTGGAGACCCAGTACTTC. Supplemented by reference TRBV5-1 and TRBJ2-5, the full variable domain reads KAGVTQTPRYLIKTRGQQVTLSCSPISGHRSVSWYQQTPGQGLQFLFEYFSETQRNKGNFPGRFSGRQFSNSRSEMNVSTLELGDSALYLCASSQDLETQYFGPGTRLLVL.